This entry features one T cell receptor beta chain sequence. The antigen it recognizes is unknown. No base quality values were provided; no much bigger clone lies one nucleotide off. The data were taken from a study of beta chain features in type 1 diabetes listed by TCRdb under 2018. Concerning the study at large: Mean age, gender distribution, total cell number and subset yield were not different between patients and healthy donors. Whereas all 28 donors provided naive and central memory subsets, regulatory and stem cell-like memory subsets were isolated from just 8 patients and roughly eight healthy donors. In the study, recently diagnosed type 1 diabetes patients and matched healthy donors were compared on the TCRB repertoires of their sorted circulating CD4+ T cell subsets. A total of over 95,000,000 sorted cells were examined across all samples, and RNA yield correlated strongly with the number of cells per subset. Paper-wide results and their limitations: Naive, central memory and regulatory TCRB repertoires appeared more similar among patients than among healthy donors. At VDJ recombination sites, patients with type 1 diabetes made fewer insertions and deleted more nucleotides, a pattern implying thymic rearrangement abnormalities. Type 1 diabetes patients showed a moderate but significant shortening of TCRB CDR3 length in all four CD4+ subsets. PCR might favor shorter templates, but patient and control samples were amplified and corrected together, so any skew would affect both groups equally. Only small numbers of individuals were included in the HLA sub-analyses, which left unresolved whether HLA type had any influence on TCRB rearrangement. Because cDNA was sequenced instead of genomic DNA, activated cells with high expression could be over-represented, although the groups did not differ in activation or CD3 levels.

V loses 6 bases at its end and J loses 8 bases; junction bases beyond the gene matches: 9. Its CDR3 holds 13 amino acids, cysteine through phenylalanine. Only the CDR3 DNA is retained, 39 bases long and in frame from the first base. As encoded in the germline V gene (reference sequence), CDR1 is MNHEY while CDR2 is SMNVEV. From each donor, a single peripheral blood sample of around 120 mL on average was drawn into heparinised tubes. A BD FACSAria II and a panel including CD45RO, CCR7, CD25, CD127, CD95 and CD27 were used to sort naive, central memory, regulatory and stem cell-like memory CD4+ T cells. Every sorted population had a purity above 95%. PBMCs were separated immediately by Lymphoprep density gradient centrifugation and were stained directly, without being cultured. Samples were stained and sorted in pairs, with one healthy donor and one patient per experiment, so that batch effects were minimized.

The entire isolated RNA was reverse transcribed using the High Capacity cDNA Reverse Transcription Kit, and thus expressed TCRB transcripts were sequenced. Survey-depth immunoSEQ sequencing was performed on stem cell-like memory T cell samples, with an average of about 1.01 million total reads per sample. Sorted cells were lysed in RLT buffer, and RNA was extracted using DNase-treated RNeasy Micro or Mini kits according to cell number. To prevent cross-contamination, each cell subset was processed individually, whereas patient and healthy donor samples were processed jointly. The immunoSEQ multiplex PCR was used to amplify TCRB sequences from cDNA, yielding 87-bp fragments that span the CDR3 region. The amplicons were sequenced using the Illumina HiSeq platform. The authors processed their data as follows. Synthetic template baselines were used to correct PCR bias computationally, reads within Hamming distance 2 were collapsed, and singletons that could not be merged were discarded. Reads were aligned to IMGT to assign V, D and J genes, CDR3 length, and insertions or deletions at six rearrangement sites. Clonotype counts were normalized to sorted cell number within each subset before computing true diversity and Gini coefficients with the tcR R package. The overlap coefficient, calculated on TCRB nucleotide sequences, was used to measure repertoire sharing. This immuneACCESS table, as held by TCRdb, lists in-frame sequences with V and J called but not all clones. Of the missing ones, under half trace to an unresolved V gene in checked studies; the others have no known cause. The D gene and trimming were derived from the DNA, and the V and J assignments and clone size from that table. The sample table contains 50,000 to 55,000 clones; only one count was recorded for 60% to 70% of them. The top ten constitute 0.29% of the sample.

The rearrangement joined TRBV27 to TRBJ1-2, and 7 junction bases match TRBD1. The sample comprised stem cell memory CD4+ T cells from blood. What this sample's cell subset or site label stands for: stem cell-like memory CD4+ T cells. This clonotype was obtained from a woman in her twenties or thirties with type 1 diabetes. The DNA sequence is given as TGTGCCAGCAGCACCCGACAGGGCGAAGGCTACACCTTC. It encodes CASSTRQGEGYTF.